The clone carrying this TCR beta chain was counted once. The target antigen is unknown. The PCR used 60 Vbeta and 13 Jbeta primers. In the original workflow: A follow-up analysis tallied tens of millions of unique TCR beta chains, approximately 11 million shared. Sequencing used immunoSEQ multiplex PCR; TCRdb keeps in-frame clones, though not all of them. That table furnishes V, J and clone size, whereas the DNA furnished D and trimming. The sample lists about 180,000 clones, 70% to 80% occurring once. These data are taken from a study of cytomegalovirus exposure and HLA in healthy donors. Across the study: Some 77 million unique TCRs from HLA-typed donors were held in an early release of data. Study results and limitations: Specificity for CMV antigens was confirmed in vitro for a few of the CMV-associated chains. A later analysis reportedly found that, within productive TCRs, an Asian-associated ancestry cluster had fewer N-insertions than the mean observed across the approximately 670 donors.

After removal of 2 bases from V and 5 bases from J, the junction contained 5 bases not matched to a gene. The CDR3 consists of 16 residues. Per germline, CDR1 LNHNV and CDR2 YYDKDF (reference sequence). The rearrangement links TRBV15 to TRBJ2-5; 13 bases line up with TRBD2. The receptor was derived from a man younger than 30 in good health and CMV-seronegative. The sequenced sample was PBMCs. This CDR3 is CATSRSGLAGDETQYF. As DNA, the CDR3 is TGTGCCACCAGCAGATCCGGACTAGCGGGGGACGAGACCCAGTACTTC.